A selection of T cell receptor beta chains follows, all from one sample in a study of T cells in Graves' hyperthyroidism and ophthalmopathy. Each CDR3 protein is one row after TCRdb ran MiXCR on the multiplex PCR reads. Of hundreds of thousands of distinct CDR3 sequences in the sample, around 15% were seen once. Sequencing was performed on blood. All receptors come from a middle-aged woman with Graves' ophthalmopathy. CDR3s include the opening cysteine and the closing phenylalanine or tryptophan. Fields, in order: clone size, D gene, V gene, J gene, CDR3 protein, CDR3 DNA. A D gene is named only where the DNA matches it firmly. Not all rows give a size; the values are once, few, many and, for expanded clones, a class.

many	TRBD1	TRBV10-3	TRBJ1-1	CAISRGQDTEAFF	TGTGCCATCAGTAGGGGACAGGACACTGAAGCTTTCTTT
many	.	TRBV6-1	TRBJ1-1	CAVLSGQINTEAFF	TGTGCCGTCCTCTCAGGGCAGATAAACACTGAAGCTTTCTTT
few	TRBD1	TRBV5-5	TRBJ1-1	CASSLDRFNMNTEAFF	TGTGCCAGCAGCCTGGACAGGTTTAACATGAACACTGAAGCTTTCTTT
many	.	TRBV6-1	TRBJ1-5	CASSEWESDSNQPQHF	TGTGCCAGCAGTGAATGGGAATCGGACAGCAATCAGCCCCAGCATTTT
.	.	TRBV19	TRBJ1-2	CASRRGAETGGGYGYTF	TGTGCCAGTAGAAGGGGAGCTGAGACCGGGGGCGGCTATGGCTACACCTTC
.	.	TRBV28	TRBJ2-4	CASSLSGIYTYF	TGTGCCAGCAGTTTATCGGGGATTTACACGTACTTC
once	.	TRBV5-4	TRBJ2-7	CASSPWGSFSYEQYF	TGTGCCAGCAGCCCATGGGGCTCGTTCTCCTACGAGCAGTACTTC
.	.	TRBV2	TRBJ2-7	CASSDKGGYEQYF	TGTGCCAGCAGTGATAAGGGCGGCTACGAGCAGTACTTC
many	.	TRBV7-2	TRBJ1-1	CASSLLDRNTEAFF	TGTGCCAGCAGCTTATTGGACAGGAACACTGAAGCTTTCTTT
many	TRBD2	TRBV20-1	TRBJ2-2	CSARDGGEGRFF	TGCAGTGCTAGAGATGGGGGGGAAGGTCGGTTTTTT
few	TRBD1	TRBV4-2	TRBJ2-7	CASSQVGTELTYEQYF	TGTGCCAGCAGCCAAGTAGGGACAGAGTTAACCTACGAGCAGTACTTC